This T cell receptor beta chain is from a study of blood T cell repertoires in COVID-19. In the study overall: PBMCs, B-cell-depleted T cells, or T cells provided the cDNA or gDNA that made up the material.

The CDR3 covers 14 residues. Looked up from germline, CDR1 is SGHAT and CDR2 is FQNNGV. The germline V and J ends were trimmed by 5 bases and 14 bases, with 19 bases remaining between them. The repertoire was sequenced with immunoSEQ multiplex PCR; TCRdb's copy has only in-frame clones and lacks some. The data hold roughly 430,000 clones, with roughly 86% observed a single time. The clonotype comes from a woman aged 40-49 years with acute COVID-19. The sequencing sample was made of PBMCs or T cells enriched from blood (not recorded which). V is TRBV11-2 and J is TRBJ1-6, with a possible D match to TRBD1 (6 bases). DNA of the CDR3: TGTGCCAGCAGCCGCGGGGAGGGGGTTTCGGCCCTCCACTTT. This translates into CASSRGEGVSALHF.